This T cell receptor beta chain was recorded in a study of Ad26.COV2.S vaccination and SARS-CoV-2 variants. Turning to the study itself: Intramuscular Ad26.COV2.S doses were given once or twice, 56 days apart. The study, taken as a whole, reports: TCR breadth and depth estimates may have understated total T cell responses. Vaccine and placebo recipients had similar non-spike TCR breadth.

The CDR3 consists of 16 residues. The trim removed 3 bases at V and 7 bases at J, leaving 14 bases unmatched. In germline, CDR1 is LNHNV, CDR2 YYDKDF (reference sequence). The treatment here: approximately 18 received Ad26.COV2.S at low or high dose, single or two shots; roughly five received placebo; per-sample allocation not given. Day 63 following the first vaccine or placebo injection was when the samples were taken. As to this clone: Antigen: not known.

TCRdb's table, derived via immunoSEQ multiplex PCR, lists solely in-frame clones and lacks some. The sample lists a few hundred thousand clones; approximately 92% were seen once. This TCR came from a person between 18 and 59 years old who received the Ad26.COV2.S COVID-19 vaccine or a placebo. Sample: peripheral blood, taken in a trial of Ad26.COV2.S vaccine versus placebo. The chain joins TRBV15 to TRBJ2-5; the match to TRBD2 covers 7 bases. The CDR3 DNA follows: TGTGCCACCAGCAGCAGACTCACCGGGACTACCGGGACCCAGTACTTC. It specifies CATSSRLTGTTGTQYF.